This section outlines one T cell receptor beta chain sequence together with its context. The antigen it binds to is not known. Per-nucleotide qualities are absent, and no much larger clonotype sits a single base away. Using the deep immunoSEQ assay, TCR CDR3 regions were amplified from genomic DNA by multiplex PCR. Extracted genomic DNA from each cell subset was spread evenly across all wells of several immunoSEQ 96-well plates, with each plate serving as a replicate. Each replicate PCR for sorted subsets received about 220 ng genomic DNA, equal to about 29,000 T cell genomes. The purified libraries were quantified using a Qubit 3.0 fluorometer, sized with a Bioanalyzer 2100, and then quantified again using the KAPA Library Quantification kit. Each immunoSEQ 96-well plate was sequenced on its own single-read 150-cycle Illumina NextSeq 550 flow cell. For the original study's pipeline: Because the immunoSEQ output included only junctional sequences and no quality scores, the filtering could not be the same as the filtering used for full-length reads. Sequences were annotated with PyIR, a Python wrapper for IgBLAST v1.9, and V/J genes and CDR3 were assigned using IMGT germline references. Reads with weak V/J assignments (E-value above 1e-6), missing CDR3, stop codons, out-of-frame junctions, or ambiguous translated residues were removed. A V3J clonotype was defined by an identical inferred V gene, J gene, and CDR3 amino acid sequence. Percentage overlap between repertoires was calculated by dividing the number of shared unique clonotypes by the size of the smaller repertoire. Richness of each repertoire was evaluated using RTK rarefaction, the Chao1 estimator, and Recon v2.1 estimates of unobserved clonotypes. For all TCRbeta clonotypes obtained by the gDNA method from several donors, generation probabilities were computed with OLGA. Held by TCRdb, this immuneACCESS table contains in-frame sequences only and omits some clones. Under half of the omission traces to an unresolved V gene where checked; the cause of the rest is unknown. For V, J and clone size, that table is used; D and trimming come from the DNA. In all, the sample holds a few million clones, and approximately 90% of those were seen once. The ten largest clones add up to roughly 0.15% of the sample.

This record belongs to a study of shared clonotypes between healthy human individuals (dated by TCRdb to the early 2020s). Regarding the study in general: A few men and two women, aged 18 to 49 years, made up the cohort. Blood TCR repertoires of about 5 healthy adults were deeply sequenced to estimate repertoire size and the extent of clonotype sharing between individuals. Leukapheresis yielded between about 0.9 and 8.9 billion PBMCs per donor. For each donor, CD4 naive and CD4 memory were each given three plates, CD8 naive was given two plates, and CD8 memory was given one plate. To increase sequencing depth and limit assay-specific biases, different laboratories used diverse techniques to prepare libraries and sequence TCR repertoires.

Findings and caveats that apply to the study as a whole: The genetic and exposure-history diversity represented was limited by the small number of donors. Pairwise subsampling indicated that sequencing depth was expected to affect the degree of clonotype sharing among donors. Across several donors, 4.5% to 6.5% of naive CD4, 3.5% of naive CD8, approximately 2.5% of memory CD4, and 0.4% of memory CD8 clonotypes were shared. Clonotypes shared by all four sorted-subset donors showed higher generation probabilities than non-shared clonotypes. Naive subsets generally had larger estimated clonotype richness than memory subsets did. Sampling was limited to blood, and TCR repertoires in tissue likely differ from TCR repertoires in blood. Rarefaction of sorted-subset datasets indicated incomplete sequencing despite the large sequencing depth.

Donors were healthy HIV-negative adults with no recently reported acute infections or vaccinations. All donors were Caucasian adults living in Nashville, Tennessee, USA. CD4+ T cells were enriched by magnetic negative selection; naive cells were then positively selected on CD45RA, and the negative fraction formed the memory subset. Blood was obtained by leukapheresis, after which PBMCs were separated by Ficoll-Histopaque density gradient centrifugation and cryopreserved in liquid nitrogen vapor phase. Purity and quantity of every magnetically sorted T cell population were checked by analytical flow cytometry. Genomic DNA was isolated from each sorted fraction and quantified by UV absorbance on a Nanodrop 2000c. Including cysteine and phenylalanine, the CDR3 has 14 amino acids. The sequence is cut down to CDR3 DNA, 42 bases in frame from base 1. Per the germline V gene, SGHTA is the CDR1 and FQGNSA is the CDR2. The germline V and J ends show losses of 7 bases and 3 bases respectively, and no gene match explains 3 bases of the junction.

Sequences were obtained from naive CD4+ T cells sorted from blood. The label giving this sample's cell subset or site can be read as: CD45RA+ positively selected. The sequence was collected from a man between 18 and 29 years old in good health. The chain was built from TRBV7-2 and TRBJ2-1; 10 of the junction bases match TRBD1. The CDR3 has the sequence CASTRTGGYNEQFF. In nucleotides, the sequence is TGTGCCAGCACCCGGACAGGGGGCTACAATGAGCAGTTCTTC.